The rows below give T cell receptor beta chains drawn from one sample of a study of cytomegalovirus exposure and HLA in healthy donors. The method was immunoSEQ multiplex PCR; TCRdb's version includes in-frame clones alone and lacks a portion of them. The sample records about 130,000 clones, roughly 72% being singletons. What was sequenced was PBMCs. The receptors here all came from a male donor in good health and CMV-seronegative. Both conserved end residues are part of each CDR3. A D gene is named only where the DNA matches it firmly. A clone size is listed for some rows: how often the clone was seen (once, few, many), or a class if it is expanded.

>NA|NA|TRBJ2-7|TRBV28
TGTGCCAGCTGGGGACACATCTACGAGCAGTACTTC
CASWGHIYEQYF
>once|NA|TRBJ2-2|TRBV6-5
TGTGCCAGCAGTTACTCTACCTATTATCCCGGGGAGCTGTTTTTT
CASSYSTYYPGELFF
>NA|NA|TRBJ1-3|TRBV5-4
TGTGCCAGCAGCTTGGGGACACACTCTGGAAACACCATATATTTT
CASSLGTHSGNTIYF
>NA|NA|TRBJ1-1|TRBV14
TGTGCCAGCAGCCAAGGAGGGCAGGGGGAAGCTTTCTTT
CASSQGGQGEAFF
>once|NA|TRBJ2-3|TRBV2
TGTGCCCGAACGGGAAGCACAGATACGCAGTATTTT
CARTGSTDTQYF
>NA|NA|TRBJ1-1|TRBV14
TGTGCCAGCAGCCCCCTGGGAGGGATTGAAGCTTTCTTT
CASSPLGGIEAFF
>NA|TRBD1|TRBJ1-1|TRBV19
TGTGCCAGTAGTATCGTCGGGACAGAGTTTATGAACACTGAAGCTTTCTTT
CASSIVGTEFMNTEAFF
>NA|NA|TRBJ1-1|TRBV15
TGTGCCACCAGCAGACCCCCTCCGGAGGCCCGGGGAGCTTTCTTT
CATSRPPPEARGAFF
>NA|NA|TRBJ2-7|TRBV21-1
TGTGCCAGCAGGGGGGTAGGGACAGGGGGCTACGAGCAGTACTTC
CASRGVGTGGYEQYF
>NA|TRBD1|TRBJ2-7|TRBV5-4
TGTGCCAGCAGTTCTGACAGGGGCTACGAGCAGTACTTC
CASSSDRGYEQYF
>NA|NA|TRBJ2-7|TRBV5-4
TGTGCCAGCAGCCACCGGGAGAGCCTCTACGAGCAGTACTTC
CASSHRESLYEQYF
>NA|NA|TRBJ2-1|TRBV7-9
TGTGCCAGCAGCTTAGCGCCACGGTCAACCTACAATGAGCAGTTCTTC
CASSLAPRSTYNEQFF
>NA|NA|TRBJ1-5|TRBV4-2
TGTGCCAGCAGCCAAGGAGGAGACAGATTCTTGCTTAATCAGCCCCAGCATTTT
CASSQGGDRFLLNQPQHF
>NA|NA|TRBJ1-2|TRBV27
TGTGCCAGCAGTTTAGCTTCCGCCAGGCTTGCTAACTATGGCTACACCTTC
CASSLASARLANYGYTF
>once|NA|TRBJ2-7|TRBV19
TGTGCCAGTAGTTCAGAGGACGAGCAGTACTTC
CASSSEDEQYF
>NA|NA|TRBJ2-1|TRBV6-1
TGTGCCAGCACTAAGGGGGGGCCCTACAATGAGCAGTTCTTC
CASTKGGPYNEQFF
>NA|TRBD1|TRBJ1-2|TRBV27
TGTGCCAGCAGTGCCTTATCCGGGGACAGGGGTAACTATGGCTACACCTTC
CASSALSGDRGNYGYTF
>NA|NA|TRBJ2-5|TRBV19
TGTGCCAGTAGTACTGATTTGCGGCTTCAAGAGACCCAGTACTTC
CASSTDLRLQETQYF
>NA|NA|TRBJ2-7|TRBV28
TGTGCCAGCAGTTTGCCGTCAGGGGTGGGGGAGCAGTACTTC
CASSLPSGVGEQYF
>NA|TRBD1|TRBJ1-5|TRBV2
TGTGCCAGCGGGAGGGACAGGCATAGCAATCAGCCCCAGCATTTT
CASGRDRHSNQPQHF
>few|TRBD2|TRBJ2-7|TRBV28
TGTGCCAGCAGTAGCGGGACTAGCGGGAGGTACGAGCAGTACTTC
CASSSGTSGRYEQYF
>once|TRBD2|TRBJ2-1|TRBV10-2
TGCGCCAGCCAGTTGACTAGCGGGATGAGCTCCTACAATGAGCAGTTCTTC
CASQLTSGMSSYNEQFF
>NA|NA|TRBJ2-3|TRBV10-1
TGCGCCAGCACGTCGGCAGATACGCAGTATTTT
CASTSADTQYF
>NA|TRBD1|TRBJ2-3|TRBV5-4
TGTGCCACCACAGGGGTCACAGATACGCAGTATTTT
CATTGVTDTQYF
>NA|NA|TRBJ2-5|TRBV5-6
TGTGCCAGCAGCCGCCTTACAGGACAAGAGACCCAGTACTTC
CASSRLTGQETQYF
>once|TRBD2|TRBJ2-1|TRBV5-6
TGTGCCAGCAGCTTGGGACTAGCGGGAGGGCCCCCCAATGAGCAGTTCTTC
CASSLGLAGGPPNEQFF
>NA|NA|TRBJ2-7|TRBV28
TGTGCCAGCAGCACCGGGTCCACGAGGTACTTC
CASSTGSTRYF
>NA|NA|TRBJ2-4|TRBV7-9
TGTTCCAGCAGCTTCCAGGGGCCCAACATTCAGTACTTC
CSSSFQGPNIQYF
>few|TRBD1|TRBJ1-3|TRBV11-3
TGTGCCAGCAGCTATGGACAGGGCTACACCATATATTTT
CASSYGQGYTIYF
>once|NA|TRBJ1-3|TRBV30
TGTGCCTGGAGCCAATCCCTAAACTCTGGAAACACCATATATTTT
CAWSQSLNSGNTIYF
>NA|TRBD2|TRBJ2-1|TRBV5-1
TGCGCCAGCCGCCGGGGGAGGGTCGATGAGCAGTTCTTC
CASRRGRVDEQFF
>NA|TRBD1|TRBJ1-4|TRBV29-1
TGCAGCGGTCGACAGGGGAGCAAGGAAAAACTGTTTTTT
CSGRQGSKEKLFF
>NA|NA|TRBJ1-3|TRBV11-2
TGTGCCAGCAGCTTAGGACAGTCTTTATCTGGAAACACCATATATTTT
CASSLGQSLSGNTIYF
>NA|NA|TRBJ2-3|TRBV6-1
TGTGCCAGCAGTGAAGCACCGGGGTGGATCACAGATACGCAGTATTTT
CASSEAPGWITDTQYF
>NA|NA|TRBJ2-3|TRBV10-3
TGTGCCATCGGGGGGTTATCAGCCACAGATACGCAGTATTTT
CAIGGLSATDTQYF
>NA|NA|TRBJ2-5|TRBV5-1
TGCGCCAGCAGCCCTGGAGCAGGGGAAGAGACCCAGTACTTC
CASSPGAGEETQYF
>NA|TRBD1|TRBJ2-7|TRBV27
TGTGCCAGCAGTTCGTGGGACAGAAGGGCAAACGAGCAGTACTTC
CASSSWDRRANEQYF
>NA|NA|TRBJ2-5|TRBV5-1
TGCGCCAGCTCGTTTTCGTCGGAGACCCAGTACTTC
CASSFSSETQYF
>NA|NA|TRBJ1-4|TRBV28
TGTGCCAGCAGCTCCCCCGGGGGGGAAAAACTGTTTTTT
CASSSPGGEKLFF
>NA|TRBD2|TRBJ2-5|TRBV9
TGTGCCAGCAGCGTAGGGACTAGCGGGGGAACCGGAGAGACCCAGTACTTC
CASSVGTSGGTGETQYF
>NA|NA|TRBJ2-3|TRBV7-3
TGTGCCAGCAGCCCAACTCAGGCAAGCACAGATACGCAGTATTTT
CASSPTQASTDTQYF
>NA|NA|TRBJ1-1|TRBV4-3
TGCGCCAGCAGCCAGACAGGTTCAGCCGTGGAAGCTTTCTTT
CASSQTGSAVEAFF
>NA|NA|TRBJ1-3|TRBV30
TGTGCCTGGAGTCCCCCGGGGAGTCCTTTCTCTGGAAACACCATATATTTT
CAWSPPGSPFSGNTIYF
>NA|TRBD1|TRBJ1-4|TRBV6-6
TGTGCCAGCTTAGGACAGGGGGCTGCAATCCTGTTTTTT
CASLGQGAAILFF
>NA|NA|TRBJ2-7|TRBV9
TGTGCCAGCAGCGTAGGTTTAGGGAAGGGGGATGAGCAGTACTTC
CASSVGLGKGDEQYF
>once|NA|TRBJ1-1|TRBV11-2
TGTGCCAGCAGCGCCCGGAGGGGACCGAACACTGAAGCTTTCTTT
CASSARRGPNTEAFF